The clone carrying this T cell receptor beta chain was counted only a few times. Its cognate antigen is unknown. Data came from immunoSEQ multiplex PCR; TCRdb stores just in-frame clones and leaves some out. The table records 2,700 or so clones, roughly 77% of them present only once. This record belongs to a study of PD-1 blockade in classical Hodgkin lymphoma. The study's findings and limits: TCR diversity at baseline was reported to be reduced in newly diagnosed patients relative to healthy donors.

The time point was: cycle 4 day 1 (C4D1), after six to seven weeks of nivolumab. Every patient relapsed after autologous stem cell transplantation, and brentuximab vedotin exposure varied. Applied to thawed PBMCs, magnetic negative selection was the method used to isolate CD8+ T cells. This receptor was taken from a human donor with classical Hodgkin lymphoma. Source: CD8+ T cells from blood, taken before the fourth cycle of nivolumab.

The CDR3 bases are TGTGCCAGCAGTTCCGGACAGGGTTCTGGTCAGCCCCAGCATTTT. It codes for CASSSGQGSGQPQHF. The chain has TRBV5-4 and TRBJ1-5; 8 positions agree with TRBD1. The CDR3 runs to 15 residues. Germline assignment: CDR1 SGHNT and CDR2 YYREEE (reference sequence). J gave up 6 bases and V 5 bases, and 10 bases lay outside the gene matches.